These 10 T cell receptor beta chains were sequenced from one sample in a study of cytomegalovirus exposure and HLA in healthy donors. The primer mix had 60 Vbeta and 13 Jbeta primers. Sequenced by immunoSEQ multiplex PCR; TCRdb stores in-frame clones only, minus some. The table has over 110,000 clones, approximately 78% seen once. Material: PBMCs. Every receptor here comes from a woman in her thirties or forties in good health and CMV-seropositive.

The rearrangement uses TRBV5-5 and TRBJ1-2, with a tentative D call TRBD1 (5 bases). CDR3 length: 13 residues. Germline V gene sequence: CDR1 SGHKS, CDR2 YYEKEE (reference sequence). The V and J ends lost 0 bases and 8 bases respectively, with 11 bases between them. Here the CDR3 DNA reads TGTGCCAGCAGCTTGGAGTCAGGGATCGGCTACACCTTC. Translating gives CASSLESGIGYTF.

The rearrangement uses TRBV4-1 and TRBJ2-5, with 11 nucleotides matching TRBD2. The J segment lost 2 bases and the V segment lost 3 bases, leaving 2 bases of the junction unmatched. The CDR3 runs 15 residues. Germline assignment: CDR1 MGHRA and CDR2 YSYEKL. CDR3 amino acids: CASSQGTSGQETQYF. CDR3 DNA: TGCGCCAGCAGCCAGGGGACTAGCGGACAAGAGACCCAGTACTTC.

The chain links TRBV28 to TRBJ2-1; D is possibly TRBD2 (5 bases). The CDR3 sequence is 16 residues long. CDR1 is MDHEN, CDR2 SYDVKM, per germline. The ends were cut back, 6 bases at V and 0 bases at J, with 15 bases in the middle. CDR3 DNA: TGTGCCAGCAGCATATTAAGCGGAAGCTCCTACAATGAGCAGTTCTTC. Residues: CASSILSGSSYNEQFF.

V is TRBV15 and J is TRBJ2-1; TRBD1 might be the D (6 bases). Germline V gene sequence: CDR1 LNHNV, CDR2 YYDKDF (reference sequence). The CDR3 runs 14 residues. Trimming pared 1 base from V and 6 bases from J, leaving 10 bases between. The chain's CDR3 is CATSRGTVPNEQFF. In DNA, the CDR3 is TGTGCCACCAGCAGAGGGACAGTCCCCAATGAGCAGTTCTTC.

The chain recombines TRBV5-6 with TRBJ1-5, with TRBD1 identical over 8 bases. With 4 bases clipped from V and 5 bases from J, the junction kept 8 bases outside the gene matches. The length of the CDR3 is 15 residues. The germline V gene encodes CDR1 SGHDT and CDR2 YYEEEE. The CDR3 DNA sequence: TGTGCCAGCAGCAGGCGACAGGGGTGGGATCAGCCCCAGCATTTT. Its protein is CASSRRQGWDQPQHF.

The CDR3 reads CASSLTDRRGDTEAFF. The CDR3 region has the DNA TGCGCCAGCAGCTTGACGGACCGCAGGGGAGACACTGAAGCTTTCTTT. This chain links TRBV5-1 with TRBJ1-1; D is possibly TRBD1 (6 bases). The CDR3 sequence is 16 residues long. The V end lost 1 base, the J end lost 3 bases, and 16 bases lay between the germline ends. In germline, CDR1 is SGHRS, CDR2 YFSETQ.

This clone was detected a few times. Mismatch with germline at one junction end may stem from a read error. The chain links TRBV6-5 to TRBJ1-5; D unclear. This CDR3 is 15 amino acids long. From germline, CDR1 is MNHEY and CDR2 SVGAGI. CDR3 nucleotide sequence: TGTGCCAGCAGCTACTCCGGGTTGGGCAATCAGCCCCAGCATTTT. It yields the protein CASSYSGLGNQPQHF.

V usage is TRBV6-1 and J usage is TRBJ1-1, with a possible D match to TRBD1 (6 bases). CDR1 is MNHNS, CDR2 SASEGT, per germline. The ends were cut back, 4 bases at V and 4 bases at J, with 10 bases in the middle. This CDR3 is 13 amino acids long. The CDR3 DNA reads as TGTGCCAGCAGTGGACAGGTGGGCACTGAAGCTTTCTTT. As protein: CASSGQVGTEAFF.

This sequence joins TRBV18 and TRBJ2-1, with 10 positions matching TRBD2. The germline CDR1 and CDR2 sequences are KGHSH and LQKENI. V lost 6 bases and J lost 4; bases outside the gene matches: 6. The CDR3 contains 15 residues. CDR3 sequence reads: CASSPGTSVYNEQFF. CDR3 in DNA: TGTGCCAGCTCGCCCGGGACTAGCGTGTACAATGAGCAGTTCTTC.

Points on this clone: The junction and the germline gene differ at one end; a read error may be behind it. The chain joins TRBV7-7 to TRBJ2-5, with D tentatively TRBD2 (7 bases). Germline CDR1 reads SSHAT; CDR2 reads FNYEAQ (reference sequence). There are 15 residues in the CDR3. This chain's CDR3 is CASSLGGGPQETQYF. In DNA form, the CDR3 reads TGTGCTAGCAGCTTAGGGGGAGGGCCACAAGAGACCCAGTACTTC.